Listed below are T cell receptor beta chains from one sample, sequenced in a study of T-cell memory formation after mild COVID-19. TCRdb reprocessed the 5' RACE reads with MiXCR, giving one entry per CDR3 protein. The sample holds tens of thousands of distinct CDR3 sequences, 5.5% to 7.5% seen once. The specimen was PBMCs or a T cell subset sorted from them (not recorded which). These receptors came from a man aged 18 to 29 who had mild COVID-19 (a few samples of this study predate the infection). Cell type and time point are not known. Each CDR3 is given with its conserved first and last residue. The order of the fields is V gene, D gene, clone size, J gene, CDR3 protein, CDR3 DNA. D genes are given only for firm matches. The listing skips clone size in some rows; elsewhere it reads once, few, many or a size class.

>TRBV7-2|-|-|TRBJ2-5
CASSLFGNTQETQYF
TGTGCCAGCAGCTTATTCGGTAATACTCAAGAGACCCAGTACTTC
>TRBV12-3/TRBV12-4|-|medium-sized|TRBJ2-2
CASSPENTGELFF
TGTGCCAGCAGCCCGGAAAACACCGGGGAGCTGTTTTTT
>TRBV29-1|-|few|TRBJ2-3
CSVAARGPRDTQYF
TGCAGCGTTGCTGCGCGGGGGCCTCGGGATACGCAGTATTTT
>TRBV18|-|many|TRBJ2-1
CASGGYSGNEQFF
TGTGCCAGCGGAGGGTACTCAGGGAATGAGCAGTTCTTC
>TRBV28|-|few|TRBJ2-1
CALLASGASYNEQFF
TGTGCCCTGCTGGCGTCGGGGGCCTCCTACAATGAGCAGTTCTTC
>TRBV15|TRBD1|-|TRBJ1-3
CATSRPWDRGSSGNTIYF
TGTGCCACCAGCAGACCCTGGGACAGGGGGTCCTCAGGAAACACCATATATTTT
>TRBV5-5|TRBD1|-|TRBJ1-1
CASSLTGGGYTEAFF
TGTGCCAGCAGCTTAACAGGGGGCGGGTACACTGAAGCTTTCTTT
>TRBV27|-|few|TRBJ2-5
CASSFQSARTQYF
TGTGCCAGCAGTTTCCAGTCCGCGCGAACCCAGTACTTC
>TRBV7-2|TRBD1|-|TRBJ1-2
CASSPIRDSYGYTF
TGTGCCAGCAGCCCGATCCGGGACAGCTATGGCTACACCTTC
>TRBV6-5|-|-|TRBJ1-6
CASSYGGSGNSPLHF
TGTGCCAGCAGTTACGGCGGATCCGGCAATTCACCCCTCCACTTT
>TRBV20-1|-|few|TRBJ1-2
CSGGEANYGYTF
TGCAGTGGGGGGGAAGCTAACTATGGCTACACCTTC
>TRBV7-9|-|-|TRBJ2-7
CASSPRRSMLYEQYF
TGTGCCAGCAGCCCCCGGCGGAGCATGCTGTACGAGCAGTACTTC
>TRBV6-4|TRBD2|-|TRBJ2-1
CASSGLAGQLGEQFF
TGTGCCAGCAGTGGCCTAGCGGGGCAACTCGGTGAGCAGTTCTTC
>TRBV27|TRBD2|-|TRBJ2-5
CASSKRIGVSGGGETQYF
TGTGCCAGCAGTAAGCGTATAGGAGTTAGCGGGGGAGGTGAGACCCAGTACTTC
>TRBV5-4|-|-|TRBJ2-2
CASSQGTGELFF
TGTGCCAGCAGCCAGGGGACCGGGGAGCTGTTTTTT
>TRBV30|-|-|TRBJ2-2
CAWSSYLNTGELFF
TGTGCCTGGAGTTCGTATCTGAACACCGGGGAGCTGTTTTTT
>TRBV6-2/TRBV6-3|-|-|TRBJ2-2
CASGGFETGELFF
TGTGCCAGCGGGGGATTCGAAACCGGGGAGCTGTTTTTT
>TRBV11-2|-|many|TRBJ2-3
CASSRGPDTQYF
TGTGCCAGCAGCCGGGGCCCAGATACGCAGTATTTT
>TRBV6-1|-|-|TRBJ1-1
CASSVRGTSTEAFF
TGTGCCAGCAGTGTACGGGGAACCAGCACTGAAGCTTTCTTT
>TRBV4-3|-|-|TRBJ2-3
CASSQELSGFTTDTQYF
TGCGCCAGCAGCCAAGAGTTAAGCGGATTTACCACAGATACGCAGTATTTT
>TRBV18|-|-|TRBJ1-4
CASSPRGSLEEKLFF
TGTGCCAGCTCACCACGAGGGAGTCTAGAAGAAAAACTGTTTTTT
>TRBV20-1|TRBD1|many|TRBJ2-4
CSVAGQGYIQYF
TGCAGTGTCGCGGGACAGGGCTACATTCAGTACTTC
>TRBV12-3/TRBV12-4|-|few|TRBJ1-1
CASSFGGTVNTEAFF
TGTGCCAGCAGTTTTGGTGGGACGGTAAACACTGAAGCTTTCTTT
>TRBV3-1|-|few|TRBJ1-2
CASSPQGSLYGYTF
TGTGCCAGCAGCCCACAGGGTTCCCTCTATGGCTACACCTTC
>TRBV11-2|-|few|TRBJ1-2
CASSPTWDSNYGYTF
TGTGCCAGCAGCCCTACCTGGGACTCTAACTATGGCTACACCTTC
>TRBV7-2|TRBD2|-|TRBJ2-3
CASSAGLGGTDTQYF
TGTGCCAGCAGCGCAGGACTAGGAGGAACAGATACGCAGTATTTT
>TRBV10-3|-|few|TRBJ2-3
CAIGRGTQGGWDTQYF
TGTGCCATCGGCCGAGGAACCCAGGGAGGTTGGGATACGCAGTATTTT
>TRBV4-1|-|few|TRBJ1-2
CASRPGGADYGYTF
TGCGCCAGCAGACCGGGGGGCGCGGACTATGGCTACACCTTC
>TRBV19|-|-|TRBJ2-2
CASSTIHTGELFF
TGTGCCAGTAGTACCATTCACACCGGGGAGCTGTTTTTT
>TRBV9|TRBD1|-|TRBJ2-2
CASSANEGQGMTGELFF
TGTGCCAGCAGCGCGAATGAGGGACAGGGGATGACCGGGGAGCTGTTTTTT
>TRBV7-2|-|-|TRBJ2-6
CASRSTLDRSSGANVLTF
TGTGCCAGCAGGTCAACCTTAGACAGAAGCTCTGGGGCCAACGTCCTGACTTTC
>TRBV2|-|-|TRBJ1-1
CASSVQGNTEAFF
TGTGCCAGCAGTGTTCAGGGAAACACTGAAGCTTTCTTT
>TRBV6-6|-|-|TRBJ2-3
CASSYSLDTDTQYF
TGTGCCAGCAGTTACTCCCTCGACACAGATACGCAGTATTTT
>TRBV20-1|TRBD1|many|TRBJ2-4
CSATGGHQNIQYF
TGCAGTGCCACAGGGGGCCACCAAAACATTCAGTACTTC
>TRBV6-2/TRBV6-3|-|many|TRBJ1-1
CASSYSAVMDTEAFF
TGTGCCAGCAGTTACTCCGCAGTCATGGACACTGAAGCTTTCTTT
>TRBV7-2|TRBD2|many|TRBJ2-5
CASSFASGGQTQYF
TGTGCCAGCAGCTTTGCTAGCGGGGGTCAGACCCAGTACTTC
>TRBV7-2|TRBD1|many|TRBJ1-5
CASSLDRGAGQPQHF
TGTGCCAGCAGCTTAGACAGGGGAGCGGGGCAGCCCCAGCATTTT
>TRBV7-3|TRBD1|-|TRBJ1-1
CASSLISGGGEAFF
TGTGCCAGCAGCTTAATTTCAGGGGGTGGTGAAGCTTTCTTT
>TRBV11-3|-|few|TRBJ2-3
CASSRGELGTDTQYF
TGTGCCAGCAGCCGGGGAGAGCTCGGCACAGATACGCAGTATTTT
>TRBV3-1|-|few|TRBJ1-5
CASSQSRNQPQHF
TGTGCCAGCAGCCAAAGCAGGAATCAGCCCCAGCATTTT
>TRBV4-1|TRBD1|-|TRBJ1-2
CASSQNGQAYGYTF
TGCGCCAGCAGCCAGAATGGACAGGCATATGGCTACACCTTC
>TRBV27|TRBD1|-|TRBJ1-1
CASSFHGTGGKTEAFF
TGTGCCAGCAGTTTCCACGGGACAGGGGGAAAAACTGAAGCTTTCTTT
>TRBV5-1|TRBD2|many|TRBJ2-5
CASSLAAGLASETQYF
TGCGCCAGCAGCTTGGCGGCCGGACTAGCGTCAGAGACCCAGTACTTC
>TRBV5-1|TRBD2|many|TRBJ2-1
CASSPGLAGASYNEQFF
TGCGCCAGCAGCCCGGGACTAGCGGGGGCAAGCTACAATGAGCAGTTCTTC
>TRBV20-1|-|few|TRBJ2-7
CSAPGSGTYEQYF
TGCAGTGCTCCCGGAAGCGGAACCTACGAGCAGTACTTC
>TRBV7-9|-|many|TRBJ2-5
CASSLATGTGPQYF
TGTGCCAGCAGCTTAGCCACCGGGACCGGCCCCCAGTACTTC
>TRBV20-1|-|-|TRBJ1-5
CSALEGLQPQHF
TGCAGTGCGCTAGAGGGGCTTCAGCCCCAGCATTTT
>TRBV5-1|TRBD2|many|TRBJ2-3
CASSLNPAGGYGDTQYF
TGCGCCAGCAGCTTGAATCCAGCGGGGGGGTATGGAGATACGCAGTATTTT
>TRBV4-1|-|many|TRBJ2-3
CASSPGVPTDTQYF
TGCGCCAGCAGCCCGGGGGTCCCCACAGATACGCAGTATTTT
>TRBV12-5|-|many|TRBJ2-7
CASGLLAGWDRHTYEQYF
TGTGCTAGTGGTTTGCTAGCCGGTTGGGATCGTCACACCTACGAGCAGTACTTC
>TRBV7-2|TRBD1|-|TRBJ2-2
CASSPRDRGTGELFF
TGTGCCAGCAGCCCCCGGGACAGAGGAACCGGGGAGCTGTTTTTT
>TRBV12-3/TRBV12-4|-|many|TRBJ2-3
CASSFPGWGADTQYF
TGTGCCAGCAGTTTCCCGGGATGGGGTGCAGATACGCAGTATTTT
>TRBV7-7|-|few|TRBJ2-2
CASSFSGADGELFF
TGTGCCAGCAGCTTTTCAGGGGCGGACGGGGAGCTGTTTTTT
>TRBV20-1|-|few|TRBJ1-2
CSARVGGFGYTF
TGCAGTGCTAGGGTTGGGGGTTTTGGCTACACCTTC
>TRBV28|-|few|TRBJ2-5
CASSQQGIGAQYF
TGTGCCAGCAGTCAGCAGGGTATAGGGGCCCAGTACTTC